The entry below gives a single T cell receptor (beta chain) sequence along with its context. What this receptor recognizes is not known. Base qualities are not provided; no much larger clone lies one nucleotide away. The data were taken from a study of blood T cell repertoires in COVID-19 (dated by TCRdb to the early 2020s). Broadly, across the study: The collaborator samples originated in the United States, Italy and Spain and spanned the acute and convalescent phases of COVID-19. The prospective study material was composed of cDNA or gDNA derived from T cells, B-cell-depleted T cells, or PBMCs. Subjects who had been exposed to COVID-19, were actively infected with it, or had recovered from it provided the deeply sampled blood TCRbeta repertoires that made up the dataset. The repertoires were made available in a free public database intended to serve as a resource for research on the immune response to SARS-CoV-2. Samples came from the ongoing ImmuneRACE study (first 160 participants) plus 1,254 subjects from 6 global collaborators. The sample metadata nearly always contained a de-identified subject ID, COVID-19 status, age in years and sex. HLA class I and class II types, where available, came from metadata supplied by the sample provider rather than from assay-based typing. The study at large found these results: The quantity of clinical and demographic metadata differed by source and by participant and was supplied without curation.

TCRbeta CDR3 regions were amplified from genomic DNA using the immunoSEQ Assay, a bias-controlled multiplex PCR. As for the original processing: The number of nucleated cells in each sample was estimated from the amplification of reference gene primers within the assay. To quantify the absolute abundance of each unique TCRbeta CDR3 rearrangement, sequence reads were collapsed and filtered. For each sample, productive Simpson clonality was calculated as the square root of Simpson's diversity index across productive rearrangements. The clones in this table, taken by TCRdb from immuneACCESS, are in-frame only. Not every clone is retained; where verified, under half of the shortfall comes from an unresolved V gene, and the cause of the rest is unknown. V and J calls and clone size follow that table, whereas D and trimming were derived from the DNA. The sample includes under 250,000 clones, with about 80% observed a single time. Jointly, the top ten make up 2% to 3% of the sample.

Each collaborating institution followed its own protocols to collect whole blood in K2EDTA tubes. Collaborator samples were shipped for TCRbeta analysis as frozen whole blood, isolated PBMCs, or DNA extracted from either sample type. Deletion took 1 base off V and 8 bases off J, with a span of 6 bases between the germline ends. From its cysteine to its phenylalanine, the CDR3 spans 12 amino acids. The read is trimmed to its CDR3 DNA, 36 bases read in frame from base 1. Rearrangement joined TRBV12-3 or TRBV12-4 to TRBJ2-4; the D gene is perhaps TRBD2, on 5 matching bases. Sequencing was done on a sample of peripheral blood. This receptor was identified in a woman in her thirties or forties with active or convalescent COVID-19. The CDR3 sequence is CASSLEEDIQYF. In nucleotide form, the sequence is TGTGCCAGCAGTTTAGAGGAGGACATTCAGTACTTC.